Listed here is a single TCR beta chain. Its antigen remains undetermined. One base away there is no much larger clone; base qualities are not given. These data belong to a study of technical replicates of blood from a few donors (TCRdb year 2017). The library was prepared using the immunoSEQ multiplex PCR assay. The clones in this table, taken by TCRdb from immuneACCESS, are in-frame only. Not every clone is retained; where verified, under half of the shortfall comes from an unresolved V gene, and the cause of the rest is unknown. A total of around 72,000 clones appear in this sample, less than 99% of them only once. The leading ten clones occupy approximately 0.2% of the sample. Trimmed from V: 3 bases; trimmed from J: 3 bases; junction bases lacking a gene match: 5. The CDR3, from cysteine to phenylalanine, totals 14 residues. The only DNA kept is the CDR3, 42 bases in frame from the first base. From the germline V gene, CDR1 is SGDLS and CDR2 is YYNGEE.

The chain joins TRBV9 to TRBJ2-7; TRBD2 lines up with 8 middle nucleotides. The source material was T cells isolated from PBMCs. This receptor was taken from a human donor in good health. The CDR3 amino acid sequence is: CASSGSAGDYEQYF. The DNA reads TGTGCCAGCAGCGGCTCAGCGGGAGACTACGAGCAGTACTTC.